This T cell receptor (beta chain) was sequenced in a study of T cell repertoires in cytomegalovirus infection. Study overall: Indications came from public TCR beta signatures; they pointed to CMV infection and to a matching HLA type.

In TCRdb, the reads were re-called with MiXCR into one record per CDR3 protein. The data show around 530,000 distinct CDR3 sequences, about 17% seen once. Turning to this clonotype: The antigen remains unidentified.

Study-wide results and limits: Accumulated public TCR beta family frequency recognized individuals carrying CMV together with the relevant HLA. Dominating the ex vivo response were TCR beta clonotypes that were CMV-specific and HLA-C-restricted.

The clonotype was recovered from a human donor in good health (CMV status not recorded). Some clones in this sample may be carry-over from other donors' samples. The sample comprised CD8+ T cells from PBMCs.

The CDR3 DNA follows: TGTGCCAGCAGCTTAATGGGGCTGACCGGGGAGCTGTTTTTT. Protein product: CASSLMGLTGELFF. The chain has TRBV7-3 and TRBJ2-2; the D gene is possibly TRBD1 (5 bases). Trimming stripped 1 base from V and 5 bases from J, with 8 bases between. The CDR3 contains 14 residues. In germline, CDR1 is SGHTA, CDR2 FQGTGA. The whole variable domain, filled in from reference TRBV7-3 and TRBJ2-2, reads GAGVSQTPSNKVTEKGKYVELRCDPISGHTALYWYRQSLGQGPEFLIYFQGTGAADDSGLPNDRFFAVRPEGSVSTLKIQRTERGDSAVYLCASSLMGLTGELFFGEGSRLTVL.